The TCR beta chain described here comes from a study of CD8 T cells in ankylosing spondylitis. Overall study results and limits: Earlier work had already found some motif variants in reactive arthritis synovial fluid and blood. In ankylosing spondylitis blood, a motif of eight highly homologous TCR beta variants appeared characteristic. Within matched ankylosing spondylitis synovial fluid, disease-linked clones were reportedly significantly enriched. Peripheral blood held disease-linked clones only at relatively low frequency, and these were CD8+.

This clonotype came up a few times. Its antigen is not known. As the method for making TCR beta libraries, quantitative 5'-RACE with molecular barcodes was used. TCRdb fed the 5' RACE reads into MiXCR, producing one record per CDR3 protein. The profile shows 750,000 to 850,000 distinct CDR3 sequences, 12% of them singletons. CDR3 size: 16 residues. Trimming took 6 bases from V and 2 from J, leaving 18 bases between them. The chain uses TRBV12-3 or TRBV12-4 and TRBJ2-3; the D is unclear. The sequencing input was blood, either unsorted or a sorted T cell fraction (not recorded which). The receptor's source is a male donor with ankylosing spondylitis. The CDR3 coding sequence is TGTGCCAGCAGAAGGACGGCCCGAACCCTCACAGATACGCAGTATTTT. It is translated as CASRRTARTLTDTQYF.